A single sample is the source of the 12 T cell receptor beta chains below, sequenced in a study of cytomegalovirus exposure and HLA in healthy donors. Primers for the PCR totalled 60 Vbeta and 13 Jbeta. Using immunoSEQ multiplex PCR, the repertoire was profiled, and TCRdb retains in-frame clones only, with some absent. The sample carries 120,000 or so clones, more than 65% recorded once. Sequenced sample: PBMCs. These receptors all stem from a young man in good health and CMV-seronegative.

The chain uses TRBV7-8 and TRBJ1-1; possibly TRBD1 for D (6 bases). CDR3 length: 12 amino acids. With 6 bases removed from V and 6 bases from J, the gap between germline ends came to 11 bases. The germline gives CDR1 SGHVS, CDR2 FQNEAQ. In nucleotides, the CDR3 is TGTGCCAGCAGTATAGGGGGGGCTGAAGCTTTCTTT. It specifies CASSIGGAEAFF. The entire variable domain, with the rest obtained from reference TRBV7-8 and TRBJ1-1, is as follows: GAGVSQSPRYKVAKRGQDVALRCDPISGHVSLFWYQQALGQGPEFLTYFQNEAQLDKSGLPSDRFFAERPEGSVSTLKIQRTQQEDSAVYLCASSIGGAEAFFGQGTRLTVV.

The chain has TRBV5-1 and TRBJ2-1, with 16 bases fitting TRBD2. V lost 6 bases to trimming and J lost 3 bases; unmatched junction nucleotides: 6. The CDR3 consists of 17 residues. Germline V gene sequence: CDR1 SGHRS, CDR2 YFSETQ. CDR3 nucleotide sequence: TGCGCCAGCATCGGGACTAGCGGGGGGGCCAACTACAATGAGCAGTTCTTC. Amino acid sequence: CASIGTSGGANYNEQFF. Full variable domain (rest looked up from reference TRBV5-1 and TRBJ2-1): KAGVTQTPRYLIKTRGQQVTLSCSPISGHRSVSWYQQTPGQGLQFLFEYFSETQRNKGNFPGRFSGRQFSNSRSEMNVSTLELGDSALYLCASIGTSGGANYNEQFFGPGTRLTVL.

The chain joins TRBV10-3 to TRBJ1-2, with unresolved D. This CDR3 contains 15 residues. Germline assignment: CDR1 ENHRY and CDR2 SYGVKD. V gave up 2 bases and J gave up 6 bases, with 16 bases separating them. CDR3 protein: CAISEPGGGLNGYTF. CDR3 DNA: TGTGCCATCAGTGAGCCAGGCGGAGGGCTCAATGGCTACACCTTC.

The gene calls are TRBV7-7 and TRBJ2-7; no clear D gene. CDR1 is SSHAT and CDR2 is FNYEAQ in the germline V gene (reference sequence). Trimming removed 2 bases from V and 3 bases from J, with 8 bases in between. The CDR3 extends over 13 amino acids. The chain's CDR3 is CASSLQADYEQYF. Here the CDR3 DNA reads TGTGCCAGCAGCTTACAGGCAGACTACGAGCAGTACTTC.

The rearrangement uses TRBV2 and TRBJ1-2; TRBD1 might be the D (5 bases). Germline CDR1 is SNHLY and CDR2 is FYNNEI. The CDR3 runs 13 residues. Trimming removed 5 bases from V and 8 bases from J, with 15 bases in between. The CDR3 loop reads CASSPVPAGGYTF. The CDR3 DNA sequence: TGTGCCAGCAGTCCGGTCCCAGCAGGGGGCTACACCTTC.

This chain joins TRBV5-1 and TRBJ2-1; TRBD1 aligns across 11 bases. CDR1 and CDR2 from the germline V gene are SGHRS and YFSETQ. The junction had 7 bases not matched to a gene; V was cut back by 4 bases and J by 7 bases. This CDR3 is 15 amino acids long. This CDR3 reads CASSLGTGGVNEQFF. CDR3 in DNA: TGCGCCAGCAGCCTAGGGACAGGGGGAGTAAATGAGCAGTTCTTC.

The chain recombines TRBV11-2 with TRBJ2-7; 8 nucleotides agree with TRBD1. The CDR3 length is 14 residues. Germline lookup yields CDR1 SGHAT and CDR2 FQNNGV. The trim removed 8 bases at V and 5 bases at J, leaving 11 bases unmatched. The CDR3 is CASLGFQGAHEQYF. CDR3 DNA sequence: TGTGCCAGCCTGGGGTTTCAGGGGGCCCACGAGCAGTACTTC.

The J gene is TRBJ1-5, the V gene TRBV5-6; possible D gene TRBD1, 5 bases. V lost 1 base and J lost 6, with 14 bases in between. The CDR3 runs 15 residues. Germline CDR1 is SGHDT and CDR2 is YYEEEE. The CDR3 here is CASSLNAGLSQPQHF. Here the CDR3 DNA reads TGTGCCAGCAGCTTGAACGCAGGGCTAAGTCAGCCCCAGCATTTT.

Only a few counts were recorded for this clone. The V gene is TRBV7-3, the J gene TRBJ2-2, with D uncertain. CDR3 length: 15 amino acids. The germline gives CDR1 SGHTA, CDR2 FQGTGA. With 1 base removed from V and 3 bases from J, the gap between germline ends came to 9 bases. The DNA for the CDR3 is TGTGCCAGCAGCTTAAACCCCCGAGACACCGGGGAGCTGTTTTTT. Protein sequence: CASSLNPRDTGELFF.

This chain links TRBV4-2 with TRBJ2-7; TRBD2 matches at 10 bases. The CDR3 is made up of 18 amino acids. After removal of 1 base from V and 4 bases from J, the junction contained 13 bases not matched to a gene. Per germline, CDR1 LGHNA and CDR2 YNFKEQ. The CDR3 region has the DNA TGTGCCAGCAGCCAAGCCGGTAGCCCTAGCGGGGGTGATTACGAGCAGTACTTC. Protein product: CASSQAGSPSGGDYEQYF.

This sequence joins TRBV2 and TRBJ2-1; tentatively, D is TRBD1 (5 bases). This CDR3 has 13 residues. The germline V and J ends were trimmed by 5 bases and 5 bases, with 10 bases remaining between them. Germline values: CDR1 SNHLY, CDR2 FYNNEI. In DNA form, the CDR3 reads TGTGCCAGCAGTTGGACGGACAACAATGAGCAGTTCTTC. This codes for CASSWTDNNEQFF.

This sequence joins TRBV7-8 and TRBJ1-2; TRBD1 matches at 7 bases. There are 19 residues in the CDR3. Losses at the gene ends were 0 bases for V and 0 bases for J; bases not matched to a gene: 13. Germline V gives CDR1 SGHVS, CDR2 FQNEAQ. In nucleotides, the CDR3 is TGTGCCAGCAGCTTAGCGTACCCCGTCGGGACAGCCGCTAACTATGGCTACACCTTC. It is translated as CASSLAYPVGTAANYGYTF.